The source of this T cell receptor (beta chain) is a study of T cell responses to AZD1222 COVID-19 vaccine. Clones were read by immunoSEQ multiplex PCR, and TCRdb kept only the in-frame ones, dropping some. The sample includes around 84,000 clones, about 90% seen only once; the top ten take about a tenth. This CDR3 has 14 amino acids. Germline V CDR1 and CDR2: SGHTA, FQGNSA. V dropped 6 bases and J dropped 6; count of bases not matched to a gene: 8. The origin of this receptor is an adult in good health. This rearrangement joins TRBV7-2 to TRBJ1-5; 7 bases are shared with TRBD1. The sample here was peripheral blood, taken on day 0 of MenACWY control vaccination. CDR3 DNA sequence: TGTGCCAGCAGAAAAACAGGGGATACTCAGCCCCAGCATTTT. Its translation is CASRKTGDTQPQHF.